The rows below give T cell receptor beta chains drawn from one sample of a study of blood T cell repertoires in COVID-19. This table comes from immunoSEQ multiplex PCR, and its TCRdb copy is limited to in-frame clones, with some not included. The profile shows 330,000 or so clones, roughly nine tenths of them singletons. Source material: peripheral blood. The receptors stem from a woman aged 55-75 years with COVID-19, enrolled during active disease. The CDR3 runs from the conserved cysteine through the conserved F or W. Each record gives: D gene, V gene, CDR3 protein. D genes are given only for firm matches.

d_call: NA; v_call: TRBV7-2; cdr3_aa: CASSAREVGETQYF
d_call: NA; v_call: TRBV6-2/TRBV6-3; cdr3_aa: CASSYGRGAESTDTQYF
d_call: TRBD1; v_call: TRBV6-5; cdr3_aa: CASSYLRQGGNTIYF
d_call: NA; v_call: TRBV9; cdr3_aa: CASTVQGGAGETQYF
d_call: NA; v_call: TRBV6-5; cdr3_aa: CATEGGHMNTEAFF
d_call: NA; v_call: TRBV5-1; cdr3_aa: CASREWGGTTNEKLFF
d_call: TRBD1; v_call: TRBV6-6; cdr3_aa: CASSHNLDREEQYF
d_call: NA; v_call: TRBV7-8; cdr3_aa: CASSLEGRVAFF
d_call: NA; v_call: TRBV6-6; cdr3_aa: CASRFTGNTEAFF
d_call: NA; v_call: TRBV6-5; cdr3_aa: CASKRTPDRNSPLHF
d_call: TRBD1; v_call: TRBV6-5; cdr3_aa: CATQGGTGNSPLHF
d_call: NA; v_call: TRBV18; cdr3_aa: CASSPPGSGTQYF
d_call: NA; v_call: TRBV6-5; cdr3_aa: CASSYSSGGGNTIYF
d_call: NA; v_call: TRBV6-5; cdr3_aa: CASSYSGQGSYEQYF
d_call: TRBD2; v_call: TRBV7-2; cdr3_aa: CASSPLGGGLWEQYF
d_call: NA; v_call: TRBV5-3; cdr3_aa: CARSLGRGGYTF
d_call: NA; v_call: TRBV6-5; cdr3_aa: CASTIGGYYGYTF
d_call: TRBD1; v_call: TRBV6-2/TRBV6-3; cdr3_aa: CASTPDRLYEQYF
d_call: TRBD1; v_call: TRBV3-1/TRBV3-2; cdr3_aa: CASSQGGLGQGFSEKLFF
d_call: TRBD1; v_call: TRBV2; cdr3_aa: CASSADRSYEQYF
d_call: NA; v_call: TRBV9; cdr3_aa: CASSVEWGDSPLHF
d_call: TRBD2; v_call: TRBV3-1/TRBV3-2; cdr3_aa: CASSTIGGGYEQYF
d_call: TRBD2; v_call: TRBV5-1; cdr3_aa: CASSLALGGGSTDTQYF
d_call: NA; v_call: TRBV6-6; cdr3_aa: CASSYSGVVNEQYF
d_call: NA; v_call: TRBV11-2; cdr3_aa: CASSLGGDTQYF
d_call: NA; v_call: TRBV2; cdr3_aa: CASNGVRTGSYEQYF
d_call: TRBD1; v_call: TRBV28; cdr3_aa: CASSGRDRGINSPLHF
d_call: NA; v_call: TRBV12-3/TRBV12-4; cdr3_aa: CASSGDNPYEQYF
d_call: NA; v_call: TRBV7-8; cdr3_aa: CASSLGGLGNTIYF
d_call: TRBD1; v_call: TRBV2; cdr3_aa: CASSDVLQGAPGKPQHF
d_call: TRBD1; v_call: TRBV5-6; cdr3_aa: CASSTRTGGAFF
d_call: NA; v_call: TRBV27; cdr3_aa: CASSPGQYNQPQHF
d_call: NA; v_call: TRBV6-6; cdr3_aa: CASSYAAGNNSPLHF
d_call: NA; v_call: TRBV2; cdr3_aa: CAGESGYLNTEAFF
d_call: NA; v_call: TRBV29-1; cdr3_aa: CSVLREDRGYTF
d_call: TRBD1; v_call: TRBV2; cdr3_aa: CASRGGQGNADTQYF
d_call: NA; v_call: TRBV14; cdr3_aa: CASSPLFAPRNYGYTF
d_call: NA; v_call: TRBV6-5; cdr3_aa: CASTSSATNEKLFF
d_call: NA; v_call: TRBV5-4; cdr3_aa: CASSLGSGRTEAFF
d_call: NA; v_call: TRBV5-5; cdr3_aa: CASSGAGGSGAFF
d_call: NA; v_call: TRBV5-8; cdr3_aa: CASSPLASTDTQYF
d_call: NA; v_call: TRBV5-1; cdr3_aa: CASSLEGRGFETFF
d_call: TRBD1; v_call: TRBV19; cdr3_aa: CASHSKTAGGYGYTF
d_call: NA; v_call: TRBV7-3; cdr3_aa: CASSLQGWGYTF
d_call: NA; v_call: TRBV5-4; cdr3_aa: CASSPGGRTEGEAFF
d_call: TRBD2; v_call: TRBV2; cdr3_aa: CASAFFKAGGVQETQYF
d_call: TRBD2; v_call: TRBV5-1; cdr3_aa: CASQGLAGGRETQYF
d_call: NA; v_call: TRBV5-5; cdr3_aa: CASSLDRAGSQHF
d_call: TRBD1; v_call: TRBV14; cdr3_aa: CASSQPDRTRTDTQYF